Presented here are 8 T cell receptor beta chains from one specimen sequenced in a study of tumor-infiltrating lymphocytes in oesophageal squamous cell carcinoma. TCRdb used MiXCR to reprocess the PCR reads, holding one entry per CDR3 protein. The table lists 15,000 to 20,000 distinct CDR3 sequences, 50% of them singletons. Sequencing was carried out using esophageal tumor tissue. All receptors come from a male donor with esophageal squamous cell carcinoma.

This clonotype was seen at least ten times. The chain's CDR3 is CASFYIRGNTGELFF. Written as DNA, the CDR3 is TGTGCCAGCTTCTATATTAGGGGGAACACCGGGGAGCTGTTTTTT. This sequence joins TRBV7-9 and TRBJ2-2; tentative D call: TRBD1 (5 bases). The CDR3 contains 15 residues. CDR1 is SEHNR and CDR2 is FQNEAQ in the germline V gene (reference sequence). V gave up 8 bases and J gave up 1 base, with 14 bases separating them.

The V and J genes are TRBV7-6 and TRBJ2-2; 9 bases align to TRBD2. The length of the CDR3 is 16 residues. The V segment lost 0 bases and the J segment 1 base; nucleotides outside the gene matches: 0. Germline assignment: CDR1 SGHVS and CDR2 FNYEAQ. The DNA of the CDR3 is TGTGCCAGCAGCTTAGCGACTAGCGGGAACACCGGGGAGCTGTTTTTT. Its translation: CASSLATSGNTGELFF.

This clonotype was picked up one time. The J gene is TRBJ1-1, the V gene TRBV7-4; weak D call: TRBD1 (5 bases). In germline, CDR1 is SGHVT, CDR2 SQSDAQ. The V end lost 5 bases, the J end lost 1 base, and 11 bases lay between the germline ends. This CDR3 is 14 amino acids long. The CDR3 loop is CASSRGQGNTEAFF. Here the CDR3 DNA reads TGTGCCAGCAGCCGAGGTCAGGGGAACACTGAAGCTTTCTTT.

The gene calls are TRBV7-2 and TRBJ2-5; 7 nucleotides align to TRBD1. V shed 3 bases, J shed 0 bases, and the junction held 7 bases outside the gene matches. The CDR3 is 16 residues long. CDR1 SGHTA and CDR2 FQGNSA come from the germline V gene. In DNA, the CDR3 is TGTGCCAGCAGCTTGGGGACAGCTAAGTACCAAGAGACCCAGTACTTC. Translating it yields CASSLGTAKYQETQYF.

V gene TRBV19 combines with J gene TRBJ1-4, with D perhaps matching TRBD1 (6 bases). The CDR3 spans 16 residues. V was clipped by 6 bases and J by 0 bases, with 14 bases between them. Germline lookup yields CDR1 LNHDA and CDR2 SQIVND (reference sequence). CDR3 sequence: CASRVGQLSTNEKLFF. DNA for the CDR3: TGTGCCAGTAGGGTTGGACAGCTCTCAACTAATGAAAAACTGTTTTTT.

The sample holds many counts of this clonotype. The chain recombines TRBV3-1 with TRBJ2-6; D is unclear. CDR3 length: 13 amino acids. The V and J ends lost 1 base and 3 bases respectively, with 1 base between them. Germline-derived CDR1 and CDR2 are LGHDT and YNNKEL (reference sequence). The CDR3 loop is CASSQGGANVLTF. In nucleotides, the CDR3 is TGTGCCAGCAGCCAAGGTGGGGCCAACGTCCTGACTTTC.

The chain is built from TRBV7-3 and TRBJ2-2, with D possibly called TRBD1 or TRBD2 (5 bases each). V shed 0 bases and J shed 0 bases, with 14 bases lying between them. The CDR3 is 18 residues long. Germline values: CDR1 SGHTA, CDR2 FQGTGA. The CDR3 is CASSLTVRGPTNTGELFF. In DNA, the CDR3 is TGTGCCAGCAGCTTAACAGTACGGGGACCAACGAACACCGGGGAGCTGTTTTTT.

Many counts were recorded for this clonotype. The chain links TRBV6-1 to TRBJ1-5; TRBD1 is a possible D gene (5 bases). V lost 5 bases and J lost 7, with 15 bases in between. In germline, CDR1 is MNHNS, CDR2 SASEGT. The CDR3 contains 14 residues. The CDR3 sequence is CASSYQGPGQPQHF. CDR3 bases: TGTGCCAGCAGTTATCAGGGTCCCGGACAGCCCCAGCATTTT.